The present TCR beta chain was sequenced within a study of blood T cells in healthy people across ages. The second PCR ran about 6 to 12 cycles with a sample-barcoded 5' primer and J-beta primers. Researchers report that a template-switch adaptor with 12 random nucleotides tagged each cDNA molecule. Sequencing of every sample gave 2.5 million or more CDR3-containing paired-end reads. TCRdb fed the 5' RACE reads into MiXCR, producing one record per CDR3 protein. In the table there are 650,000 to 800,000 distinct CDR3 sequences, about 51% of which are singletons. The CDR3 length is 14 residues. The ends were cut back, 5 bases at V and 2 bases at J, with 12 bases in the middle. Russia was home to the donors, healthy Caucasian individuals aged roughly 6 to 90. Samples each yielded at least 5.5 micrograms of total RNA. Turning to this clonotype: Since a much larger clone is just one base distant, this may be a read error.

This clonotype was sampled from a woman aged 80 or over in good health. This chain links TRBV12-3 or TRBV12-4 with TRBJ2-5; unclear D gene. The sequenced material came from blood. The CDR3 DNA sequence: TGTGCCAGCAGTGTAAGGCGGCTACAAGAGACCCAGTACTTC. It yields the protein CASSVRRLQETQYF.